Included here is one TCR beta chain sequence, with context. Its antigen remains unidentified. These data come from a study of T cell responses to AZD1222 COVID-19 vaccine. From germline, CDR1 is LGHNA and CDR2 YSLEER. The germline V and J ends were trimmed by 0 bases and 2 bases, with 19 bases remaining between them. The CDR3 is 18 amino acids. Study results and caveats: Only a handful of AZD1222 recipients tested seropositive at baseline. Clonal diversity may have been underestimated, and the donors were mostly white British, with more females than males. The CD4 TCRs associated with vaccination extended across spike and predominated at 160-218 and 743-854.

Sequencing was performed with immunoSEQ multiplex PCR; in TCRdb, only in-frame clones are kept and a portion is missing. This sample carries about 39,000 clones, 80% to 95% of them seen once, and the ten largest clones take approximately 37%. This TCR came from an adult who received the AZD1222 COVID-19 vaccine. The sample consisted of peripheral blood, taken 28 days after the second AZD1222 dose. The chain carries TRBV4-3 and TRBJ1-2; tentative D call: TRBD1 (5 bases). The CDR3 spells CASSQDPPVGKGNYGYTF. The CDR3 region has the DNA TGCGCCAGCAGCCAAGATCCCCCAGTAGGGAAGGGGAACTATGGCTACACCTTC.